Below, 24 T cell receptor beta chains from the same sample are listed, as sequenced in a study of identical twins. TCRdb reprocessed the 5' RACE reads with MiXCR, giving one entry per CDR3 protein. The profile covers just over 450,000 distinct CDR3 sequences, with 14% appearing a single time and approximately 0.52% taken by the ten largest. This same sample was also taken into another study, of yellow fever vaccine responses in identical twins.

Material: CD4+ T cells sorted from blood. All receptors derive from a young woman in good health.

This clonotype was counted only a few times. The J gene is TRBJ2-1, the V gene TRBV6-1; 15 bases agree with TRBD2. The V and J ends lost 5 bases and 0 bases, in that order; junction bases with no gene match: 8. CDR1 is MNHNS and CDR2 is SASEGT in the germline V gene. There are 19 residues in the CDR3. The CDR3 loop is CASSRGTSGRWGSYNEQFF. As DNA, the CDR3 is TGTGCCAGCAGTAGGGGGACTAGCGGGAGGTGGGGCTCCTACAATGAGCAGTTCTTC.

The chain couples TRBV21-1 to TRBJ2-7; the D call of TRBD1 is as the table states it, not checked on the DNA. TRBV21-1 is flagged as a pseudogene. This CDR3 has 15 amino acids. As DNA, the CDR3 is TGTGCCAGCATGACTCCGACCGGGACAGACTACGAGCAGTACTTC. This translates into CASMTPTGTDYEQYF.

V gene TRBV4-2 combines with J gene TRBJ1-2; D is uncertain. V shed 0 bases and J shed 4 bases, with 9 bases lying between them. The CDR3 consists of 14 residues. Germline V gene sequence: CDR1 LGHNA, CDR2 YNFKEQ. CDR3 nucleotides: TGTGCCAGCAGCCAAGATTTACAGTCCTATGGCTACACCTTC. It is translated as CASSQDLQSYGYTF.

This clonotype was seen only a few times. V gene TRBV5-8 combines with J gene TRBJ2-7, with 11 bases aligning to TRBD2. After removal of 6 bases from V and 2 bases from J, the junction contained 4 bases not matched to a gene. Germline V CDR1 and CDR2: SGHTS, YDEGEE. CDR3 length equals 14 residues. CDR3 in amino acids: CASMLGLAAYEQYF. The DNA for the CDR3 is TGTGCCAGCATGCTGGGACTAGCGGCCTACGAGCAGTACTTC.

V gene TRBV7-2 combines with J gene TRBJ2-1; D might be TRBD2 (5 bases). The CDR3 runs to 14 residues. The germline gives CDR1 SGHTA, CDR2 FQGNSA. V lost 2 bases, J lost 6 bases, and 11 bases lay in between. Here the CDR3 reads CASSLPASPNEQFF. In DNA form, the CDR3 reads TGTGCCAGCAGCTTACCGGCTAGCCCCAATGAGCAGTTCTTC.

The CDR3 DNA reads TGTGCCAGCAGTGCCAGGACTAGCGGAAGCTACGAGCAGTACTTC. Its protein product is CASSARTSGSYEQYF. The rearrangement joins TRBV28 to TRBJ2-7, with TRBD2 matching 10 bases. The CDR3 contains 15 residues. The junction had 7 bases not matched to a gene; V was cut back by 5 bases and J by 3 bases. The germline gives CDR1 MDHEN, CDR2 SYDVKM.

In this sample, this clonotype turned up a few times. The chain links TRBV18 to TRBJ2-7, with unresolved D. The CDR3 has 13 amino acids. CDR1 is KGHSH, CDR2 LQKENI, per germline. The germline V and J ends were trimmed by 3 bases and 0 bases, with 6 bases remaining between them. CDR3 in amino acids: CASSPLNSYEQYF. The CDR3 nucleotides are TGTGCCAGCTCACCCCTAAACTCCTACGAGCAGTACTTC.

J is TRBJ1-5 and V is TRBV6-1; a weak D match, TRBD1 (5 bases). Germline V CDR1 and CDR2: MNHNS, SASEGT. The CDR3 extends over 20 amino acids. The V and J ends lost 4 bases and 0 bases respectively, with 25 bases between them. The CDR3 reads CASSGTGSGGHLNSNQPQHF. CDR3 nucleotides: TGTGCCAGCAGTGGCACTGGGAGTGGTGGACACCTTAATAGCAATCAGCCCCAGCATTTT.

The chain links TRBV20-1 to TRBJ2-5, with 14 bases identical to TRBD2. This CDR3 is 14 amino acids long. Germline V gene sequence: CDR1 DFQATT, CDR2 SNEGSKA (reference sequence). With V trimmed by 8 bases and J by 4 bases, 6 bases remained unmatched. The CDR3 DNA sequence: TGCAGTCATAGACTAGCGGGAGGGGGAGAGACCCAGTACTTC. Translation: CSHRLAGGGETQYF.

The chain couples TRBV30 to TRBJ2-2; perhaps TRBD2 as D (7 bases). Germline V gene sequence: CDR1 GTSNPN, CDR2 SVGIG (reference sequence). V was shortened by 3 bases and J by 13 bases, with 18 bases between the two germline ends. The CDR3 spans 13 residues. CDR3 residues: CAWSEGDYLRLFF. The CDR3 DNA sequence: TGTGCCTGGAGCGAGGGGGACTACCTAAGGCTGTTTTTT.

This clonotype was recorded a few times. The V call is TRBV15, the J call TRBJ2-3, with D maybe TRBD2 (6 bases). V was trimmed by 0 bases and J by 5 bases, leaving 12 bases between them. The CDR3 length is 15 residues. Per the germline V gene, CDR1 is LNHNV and CDR2 is YYDKDF (reference sequence). This CDR3 reads CATSRDPGGRDTQYF. CDR3 in DNA: TGTGCCACCAGCAGAGATCCAGGAGGGAGAGATACGCAGTATTTT.

The V and J genes are TRBV20-1 and TRBJ2-7, with 8 bases identical to TRBD2. The V gene end was trimmed by 1 base and the J gene end by 3 bases; junction bases not matched to a gene: 5. CDR3 size: 14 residues. CDR1 is DFQATT and CDR2 is SNEGSKA in the germline V gene (reference sequence). The CDR3 nucleotides are TGCAGTGCTAGAGCCGGGAGGGGGGACTACGAGCAGTACTTC. Translating it yields CSARAGRGDYEQYF.

The chain carries TRBV6-5 and TRBJ2-7, with 13 bases lining up with TRBD2. Germline CDR1 and CDR2: MNHEY and SVGAGI. The CDR3 extends over 17 amino acids. V was pared by 3 bases and J by 9 bases, with 14 bases of the junction left unmatched. CDR3: CASSYSGVTSGRTWQYF. The CDR3 DNA follows: TGTGCCAGCAGTTATTCGGGCGTGACTAGCGGGAGGACTTGGCAGTACTTC.

This clonotype was seen repeatedly, ten times or more. This rearrangement joins TRBV12-3 or TRBV12-4 to TRBJ2-4, with TRBD2 as a possible D gene (7 bases). The V and J ends lost 3 bases and 4 bases respectively, with 10 bases between them. CDR3 size: 14 residues. CDR3 sequence reads: CASSFRGGKNIQYF. The DNA for the CDR3 is TGTGCCAGCAGTTTTAGGGGGGGAAAAAACATTCAGTACTTC.

The chain links TRBV7-9 to TRBJ2-1; 11 nucleotides match TRBD2. This CDR3 spans 13 amino acids. With V trimmed by 8 bases and J by 10 bases, 7 bases remained unmatched. In germline, CDR1 is SEHNR, CDR2 FQNEAQ (reference sequence). CDR3 nucleotides: TGTGCCAGCCTACGACTAGCGGGGTTAGAGCAGTTCTTC. This translates into CASLRLAGLEQFF.

This clonotype occurred a few times. This sequence joins TRBV18 and TRBJ1-1, with 9 positions matching TRBD1. This CDR3 region has 15 residues. J gave up 7 bases and V 5 bases, and 11 bases lay outside the gene matches. Per the germline V gene, CDR1 is KGHSH and CDR2 is LQKENI. The chain's CDR3 is CASSEPTGGAYEAFF. The CDR3 DNA reads TGTGCCAGCTCAGAACCGACAGGGGGGGCATATGAAGCTTTCTTT.

This clonotype came up many times. V gene TRBV6-1 combines with J gene TRBJ1-5; perhaps TRBD1 as D (5 bases). In germline, CDR1 is MNHNS, CDR2 SASEGT. Deletions cut 6 bases from V and 3 bases from J, with 9 bases between. The CDR3 extends over 13 amino acids. The CDR3 DNA reads TGTGCCAGCAGGGGACGGTACAATCAGCCCCAGCATTTT. Amino acid sequence: CASRGRYNQPQHF.

The chain employs TRBV18 and TRBJ2-2, with 8 positions matching TRBD2. Germline CDR1 KGHSH, CDR2 LQKENI. The ends lost 3 bases at V and 2 bases at J; junction bases unmatched: 11. This CDR3 contains 18 residues. CDR3 protein: CASSPLPGGMANTGELFF. CDR3 nucleotides: TGTGCCAGCTCACCCCTACCGGGAGGGATGGCAAACACCGGGGAGCTGTTTTTT.

This clonotype was counted between two and nine times. The chain links TRBV5-1 to TRBJ2-7; 8 bases agree with TRBD1. Losses at the gene ends were 4 bases for V and 3 bases for J; bases not matched to a gene: 6. The CDR3 contains 14 residues. Germline CDR1 is SGHRS and CDR2 is YFSETQ. CDR3 nucleotides: TGCGCCAGCAGCGAGAGACAGGGGAGCTACGAGCAGTACTTC. Amino acids: CASSERQGSYEQYF. The whole variable domain, filled in from reference TRBV5-1 and TRBJ2-7, reads KAGVTQTPRYLIKTRGQQVTLSCSPISGHRSVSWYQQTPGQGLQFLFEYFSETQRNKGNFPGRFSGRQFSNSRSEMNVSTLELGDSALYLCASSERQGSYEQYFGPGTRLTVT.

This sequence joins TRBV7-9 and TRBJ2-1; 7 bases match TRBD2. CDR3 size: 15 residues. Germline values: CDR1 SEHNR, CDR2 FQNEAQ (reference sequence). Trimming removed 5 bases from V and 10 bases from J; junction bases left unmatched: 14. The CDR3 loop is CASSLVRGGVEEQFF. The CDR3 coding sequence is TGTGCCAGCAGCCTCGTACGGGGAGGGGTAGAGGAGCAGTTCTTC.

This clonotype was detected ten times or more. This rearrangement joins TRBV5-1 to TRBJ2-3; a weak D match, TRBD1 (6 bases). V was pared by 3 bases and J by 3 bases, with 11 bases between. The CDR3 spans 14 residues. Germline V lookup: CDR1 SGHRS, CDR2 YFSETQ. The CDR3 nucleotides read TGCGCCAGCAGCTGGGACACTGGGACAGATACGCAGTATTTT. Amino acids: CASSWDTGTDTQYF.

This clonotype was detected only a few times. The V and J genes are TRBV10-3 and TRBJ2-5; 12 bases align to TRBD2. The CDR3 sequence is 18 residues long. The V and J ends lost 3 bases and 1 base, in that order; junction bases with no gene match: 9. Per germline, CDR1 ENHRY and CDR2 SYGVKD. In DNA form, the CDR3 reads TGTGCCATCAGTGAAGGACTAGCGGGGACCCTTATCCAAGAGACCCAGTACTTC. Translation gives CAISEGLAGTLIQETQYF.

The J gene is TRBJ2-3, the V gene TRBV20-1; D uncertain. From germline, CDR1 is DFQATT and CDR2 SNEGSKA (reference sequence). The CDR3 has 17 residues. V shed 5 bases and J shed 2 bases, with 23 bases lying between them. The CDR3 region has the DNA TGCAGTGCTGTCACGACTTCCAGCACGCCCCCCACAGATACGCAGTATTTT. This sequence encodes CSAVTTSSTPPTDTQYF.

CDR3 sequence (DNA): TGTGCCACCAGCAGAGCTCAGGGGGCAAAGAACGAGCAGTACTTC. Protein product: CATSRAQGAKNEQYF. J is TRBJ2-7 and V is TRBV15; 8 positions match TRBD1. V was pared by 1 base and J by 5 bases, with 7 bases of the junction left unmatched. CDR3 length: 15 residues. Germline CDR1 LNHNV, CDR2 YYDKDF (reference sequence).